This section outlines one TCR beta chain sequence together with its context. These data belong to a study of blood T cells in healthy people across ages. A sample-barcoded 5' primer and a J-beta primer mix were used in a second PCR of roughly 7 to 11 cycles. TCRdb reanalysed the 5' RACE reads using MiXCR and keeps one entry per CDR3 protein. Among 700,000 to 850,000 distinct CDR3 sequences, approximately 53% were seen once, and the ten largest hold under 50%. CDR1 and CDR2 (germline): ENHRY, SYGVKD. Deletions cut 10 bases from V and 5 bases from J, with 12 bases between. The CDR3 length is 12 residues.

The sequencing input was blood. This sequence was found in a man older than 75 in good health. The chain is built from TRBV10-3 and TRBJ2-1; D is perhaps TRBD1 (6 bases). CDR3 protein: CARTGTHNEQFF. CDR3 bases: TGTGCCAGAACAGGGACCCACAATGAGCAGTTCTTC.